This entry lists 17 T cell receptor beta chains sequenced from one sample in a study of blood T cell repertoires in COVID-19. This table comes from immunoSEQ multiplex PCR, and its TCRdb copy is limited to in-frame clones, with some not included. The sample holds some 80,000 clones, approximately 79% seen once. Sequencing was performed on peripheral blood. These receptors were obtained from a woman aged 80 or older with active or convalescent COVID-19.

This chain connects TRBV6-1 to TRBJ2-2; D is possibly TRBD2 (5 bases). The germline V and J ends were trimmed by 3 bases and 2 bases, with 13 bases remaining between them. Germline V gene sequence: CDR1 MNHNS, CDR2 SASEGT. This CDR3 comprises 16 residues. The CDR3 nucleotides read TGTGCCAGCAGTGAGGGAGTTAGAGGTAACACCGGGGAGCTGTTTTTT. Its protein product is CASSEGVRGNTGELFF.

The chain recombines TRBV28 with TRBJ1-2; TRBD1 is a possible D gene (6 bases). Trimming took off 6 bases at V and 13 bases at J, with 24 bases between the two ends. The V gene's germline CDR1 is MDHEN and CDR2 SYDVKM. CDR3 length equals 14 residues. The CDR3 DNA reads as TGTGCCAGCAGGTCACCACCGGGACACCCGTCTCCCACCTTC. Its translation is CASRSPPGHPSPTF.

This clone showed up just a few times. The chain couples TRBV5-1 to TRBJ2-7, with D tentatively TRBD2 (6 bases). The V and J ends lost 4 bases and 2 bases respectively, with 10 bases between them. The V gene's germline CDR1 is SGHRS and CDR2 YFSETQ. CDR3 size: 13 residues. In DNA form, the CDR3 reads TGCGCCAGCAGCGGGGACTTCCCCTACGAGCAGTACTTC. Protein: CASSGDFPYEQYF.

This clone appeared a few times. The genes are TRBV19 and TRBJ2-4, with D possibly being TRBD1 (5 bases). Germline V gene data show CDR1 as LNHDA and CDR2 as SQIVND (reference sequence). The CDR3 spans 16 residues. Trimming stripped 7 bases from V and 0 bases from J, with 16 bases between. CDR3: CASTAQGELAKNIQYF. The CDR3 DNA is TGTGCCAGTACAGCTCAGGGTGAGCTAGCCAAAAACATTCAGTACTTC. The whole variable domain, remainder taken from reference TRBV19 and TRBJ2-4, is DGGITQSPKYLFRKEGQNVTLSCEQNLNHDAMYWYRQDPGQGLRLIYYSQIVNDFQKGDIAEGYSVSREKKESFPLTVTSAQKNPTAFYLCASTAQGELAKNIQYFGAGTRLSVL.

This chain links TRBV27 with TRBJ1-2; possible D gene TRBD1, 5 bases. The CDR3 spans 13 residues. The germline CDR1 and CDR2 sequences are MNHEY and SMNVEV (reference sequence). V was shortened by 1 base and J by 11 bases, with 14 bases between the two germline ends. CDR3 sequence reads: CASSLFSGGDYTF. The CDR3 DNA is TGTGCCAGCAGTTTATTCTCCGGGGGTGATTACACCTTC.

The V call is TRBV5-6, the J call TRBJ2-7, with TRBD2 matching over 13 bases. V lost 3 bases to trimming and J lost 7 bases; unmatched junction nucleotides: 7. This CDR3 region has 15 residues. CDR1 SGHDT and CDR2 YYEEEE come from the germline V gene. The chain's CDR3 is CASSSTGTSGVEQYF. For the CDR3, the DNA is TGTGCCAGCAGCTCCACCGGGACTAGCGGGGTAGAGCAGTACTTC.

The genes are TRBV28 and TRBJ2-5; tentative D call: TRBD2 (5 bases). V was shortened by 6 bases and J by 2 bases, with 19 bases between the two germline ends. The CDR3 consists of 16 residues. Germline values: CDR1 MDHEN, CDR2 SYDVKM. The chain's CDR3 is CASRPTSFLAQETQYF. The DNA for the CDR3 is TGTGCCAGCAGACCTACTAGTTTCCTGGCTCAAGAGACCCAGTACTTC. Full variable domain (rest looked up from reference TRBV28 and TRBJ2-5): DVKVTQSSRYLVKRTGEKVFLECVQDMDHENMFWYRQDPGLGLRLIYFSYDVKMKEKGDIPEGYSVSREKKERFSLILESASTNQTSMYLCASRPTSFLAQETQYFGPGTRLLVL.

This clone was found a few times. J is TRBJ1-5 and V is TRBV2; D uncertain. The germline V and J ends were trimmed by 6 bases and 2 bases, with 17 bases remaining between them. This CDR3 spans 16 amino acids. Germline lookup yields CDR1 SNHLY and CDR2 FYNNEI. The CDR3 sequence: CASSPNLASGNQPQHF. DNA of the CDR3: TGTGCCAGCAGCCCTAATCTTGCAAGCGGCAATCAGCCCCAGCATTTT.

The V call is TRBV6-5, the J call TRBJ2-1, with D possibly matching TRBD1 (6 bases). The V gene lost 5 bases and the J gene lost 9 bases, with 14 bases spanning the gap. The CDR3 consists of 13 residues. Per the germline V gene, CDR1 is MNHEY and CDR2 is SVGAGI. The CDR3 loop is CASSSQGRVEQFF. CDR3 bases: TGTGCCAGCAGTAGCCAGGGGCGGGTTGAGCAGTTCTTC.

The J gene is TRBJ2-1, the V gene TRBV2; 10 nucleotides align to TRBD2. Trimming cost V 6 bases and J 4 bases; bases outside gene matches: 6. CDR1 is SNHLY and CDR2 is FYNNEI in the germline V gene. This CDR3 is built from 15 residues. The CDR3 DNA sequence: TGTGCCAGCAGAGACGGGACTAGCGTATACAATGAGCAGTTCTTC. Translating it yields CASRDGTSVYNEQFF. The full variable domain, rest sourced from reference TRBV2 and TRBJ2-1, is EPEVTQTPSHQVTQMGQEVILRCVPISNHLYFYWYRQILGQKVEFLVSFYNNEISEKSEIFDDQFSVERPDGSNFTLKIRSTKLEDSAMYFCASRDGTSVYNEQFFGPGTRLTVL.

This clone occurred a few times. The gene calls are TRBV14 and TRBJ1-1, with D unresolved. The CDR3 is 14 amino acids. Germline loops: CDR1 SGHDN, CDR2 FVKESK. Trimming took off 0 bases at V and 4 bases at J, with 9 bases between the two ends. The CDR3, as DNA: TGTGCCAGCAGCCAAGAGCTAAAGCTCACTGAAGCTTTCTTT. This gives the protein CASSQELKLTEAFF.

Here the CDR3 DNA reads TGTGCCAGCAGTGACACAGGGAGAACCGGGGAGCTGTTTTTT. The encoded protein is CASSDTGRTGELFF. The chain joins TRBV6-2 or TRBV6-3 to TRBJ2-2, with D perhaps matching TRBD1 (6 bases). V lost 5 bases and J 5 bases, leaving 12 bases between the germline ends. Germline CDR1 MNHEY, CDR2 SVGEGT. CDR3 size: 14 residues.

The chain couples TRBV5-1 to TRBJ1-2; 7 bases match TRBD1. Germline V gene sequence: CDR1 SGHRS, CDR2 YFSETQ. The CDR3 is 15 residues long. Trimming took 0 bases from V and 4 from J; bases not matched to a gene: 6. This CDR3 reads CASSLEGTDFYGYTF. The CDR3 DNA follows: TGCGCCAGCAGCTTGGAAGGGACAGACTTCTATGGCTACACCTTC. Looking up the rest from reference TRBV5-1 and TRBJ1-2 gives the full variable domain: KAGVTQTPRYLIKTRGQQVTLSCSPISGHRSVSWYQQTPGQGLQFLFEYFSETQRNKGNFPGRFSGRQFSNSRSEMNVSTLELGDSALYLCASSLEGTDFYGYTFGSGTRLTVV.

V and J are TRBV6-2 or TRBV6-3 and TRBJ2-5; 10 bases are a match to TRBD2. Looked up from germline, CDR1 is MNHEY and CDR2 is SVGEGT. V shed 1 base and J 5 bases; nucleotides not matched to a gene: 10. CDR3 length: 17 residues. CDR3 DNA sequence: TGTGCCAGCAGTTACTGGTCTAGCGGGAGTTATTGGGAGACCCAGTACTTC. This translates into CASSYWSSGSYWETQYF.

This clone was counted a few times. In DNA, the CDR3 is TGTGCCAGTAGTACAGGGGTTGGCACTGAAGCTTTCTTT. Amino acid sequence: CASSTGVGTEAFF. The J gene is TRBJ1-1, the V gene TRBV19; D may be TRBD1 (6 bases). There are 13 residues in the CDR3. With 4 bases removed from V and 4 bases from J, the gap between germline ends came to 10 bases. CDR1 is LNHDA and CDR2 is SQIVND in the germline V gene (reference sequence).

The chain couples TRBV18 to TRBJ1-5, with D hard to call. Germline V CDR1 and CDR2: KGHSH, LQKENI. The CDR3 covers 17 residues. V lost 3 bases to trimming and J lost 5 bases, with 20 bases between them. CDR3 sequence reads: CASSPATQGGRHQPQHF. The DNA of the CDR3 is TGTGCCAGCTCACCGGCAACGCAAGGAGGGAGGCATCAGCCCCAGCATTTT.

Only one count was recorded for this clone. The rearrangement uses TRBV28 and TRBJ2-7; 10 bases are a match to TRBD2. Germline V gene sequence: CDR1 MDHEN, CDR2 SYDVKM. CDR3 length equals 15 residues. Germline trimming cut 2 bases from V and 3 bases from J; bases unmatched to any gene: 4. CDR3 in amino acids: CASSLTSGTYYEQYF. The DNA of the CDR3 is TGTGCCAGCAGTTTAACTAGCGGGACGTACTACGAGCAGTACTTC.